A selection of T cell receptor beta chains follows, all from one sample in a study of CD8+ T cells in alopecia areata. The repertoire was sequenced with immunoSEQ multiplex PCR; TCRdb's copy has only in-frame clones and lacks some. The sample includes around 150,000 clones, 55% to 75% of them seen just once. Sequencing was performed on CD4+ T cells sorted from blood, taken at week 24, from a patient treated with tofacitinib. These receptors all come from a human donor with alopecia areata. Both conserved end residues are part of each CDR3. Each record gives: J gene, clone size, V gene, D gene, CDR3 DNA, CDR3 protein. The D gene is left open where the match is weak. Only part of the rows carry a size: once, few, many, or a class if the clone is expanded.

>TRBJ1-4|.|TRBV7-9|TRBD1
TGTGCCAGCAGCTTGGGACAGTATGAAAAACTGTTTTTT
CASSLGQYEKLFF
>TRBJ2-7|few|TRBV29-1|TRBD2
TGCAGCGTTGATGGGGTTAGCGGGGGGCGAACCCACGAGCAGTACTTC
CSVDGVSGGRTHEQYF
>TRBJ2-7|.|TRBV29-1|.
TGCAGCGTTGCCCCGCGAGCAGGTGCCTACGAGCAGTACTTC
CSVAPRAGAYEQYF
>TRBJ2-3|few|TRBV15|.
TGTGCCACCAGCAGAGACGGGGATACGCAGTATTTT
CATSRDGDTQYF
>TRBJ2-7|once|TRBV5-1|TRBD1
TGCGCCAGCAGGCCAGGGGGTAACTCCTACGAGCAGTACTTC
CASRPGGNSYEQYF
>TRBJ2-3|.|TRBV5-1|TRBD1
TGCGCCAGCAGGTCGACAGGGCGAAGTTCGTCAGATACGCAGTATTTT
CASRSTGRSSSDTQYF
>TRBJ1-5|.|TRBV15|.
TGTGCCACCAGCAGAGGGGACACTAATAGCAATCAGCCCCAGCATTTT
CATSRGDTNSNQPQHF
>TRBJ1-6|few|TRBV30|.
TGTGCCTGGACAGGGAATAATTCACCCCTCCACTTT
CAWTGNNSPLHF
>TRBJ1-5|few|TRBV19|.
TGTGCCAGTAGTGAAGGTAATCAGCCCCAGCATTTT
CASSEGNQPQHF
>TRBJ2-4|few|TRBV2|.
TGTGCCAGCAGTGGCCAGGGGACCAAAAACATTCAGTACTTC
CASSGQGTKNIQYF
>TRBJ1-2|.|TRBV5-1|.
TGCGCCAGCAGCCCCTCAGGAGGCCAGGGTGGTGGCTACACCTTC
CASSPSGGQGGGYTF
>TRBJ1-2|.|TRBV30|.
TGTGCCTGGAGTCGGGCAGGGACCTATGGCTACACCTTC
CAWSRAGTYGYTF
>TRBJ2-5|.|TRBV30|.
TGTGCCTGGAGTGTAGGGCGGCAGTTCCAAGAGACCCAGTACTTC
CAWSVGRQFQETQYF
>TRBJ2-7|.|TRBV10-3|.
TGTGCCATCAGTGACCTCGGAACGGAAAGCTCCTACGAGCAGTACTTC
CAISDLGTESSYEQYF
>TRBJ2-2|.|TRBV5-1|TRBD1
TGCGCCAGCAGCTTGGATGTAGGACAGGGGAACACCGGGGAGCTGTTTTTT
CASSLDVGQGNTGELFF
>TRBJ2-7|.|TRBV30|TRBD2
TGTGCCTGGAGTGTACACAGGACTAGCGGCATACTCTACGAGCAGTACTTC
CAWSVHRTSGILYEQYF
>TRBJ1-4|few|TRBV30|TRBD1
TGTGCCTGGAGGAAAAGGACAGGGGGCGCATCGAGCTTTGAAAAACTGTTTTTT
CAWRKRTGGASSFEKLFF
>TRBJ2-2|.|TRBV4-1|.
TGCGCCAGCAGCCAAGATTGGGGGTACACCGGGGAGCTGTTTTTT
CASSQDWGYTGELFF
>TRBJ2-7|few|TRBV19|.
TGTGCCAGTAGCTCGACAGCAACCTACGAGCAGTACTTC
CASSSTATYEQYF
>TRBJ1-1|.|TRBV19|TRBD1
TGTGCCAGTAGTCTAAACGACAGGGAGGCCGCTTTCTTT
CASSLNDREAAFF
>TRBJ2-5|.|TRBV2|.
TGTGCCAGCACCACGGGGGAGACCCAGTACTTC
CASTTGETQYF
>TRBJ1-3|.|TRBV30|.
TGTGCCTGGGGTACAGGGAGCTCTGGAAACACCATATATTTT
CAWGTGSSGNTIYF
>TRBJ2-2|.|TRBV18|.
TGTGCCAGCTCACCAGGGATCGCGAACACCGGGGAGCTGTTTTTT
CASSPGIANTGELFF
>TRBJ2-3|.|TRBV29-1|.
TGCGGAGCGTTGATAGGGCCGAACACAGATACGCAGTATTTT
CGALIGPNTDTQYF
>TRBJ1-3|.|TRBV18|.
TGTGCCAGCTCCCCGGCGGCCTCTGGAAACACCATATATTTT
CASSPAASGNTIYF
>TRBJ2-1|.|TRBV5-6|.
TGTGCCAGCAGCGGAAAAATAGTTGTCAATGAGCAGTTCTTC
CASSGKIVVNEQFF
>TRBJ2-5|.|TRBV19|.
TGTGCCAGTAGTATAGCGGGGGTCAGGGAGACCCAGTACTTC
CASSIAGVRETQYF
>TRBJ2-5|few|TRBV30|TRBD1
TGTGCCTGGAGTGTGATTCGGGGAACGGCCGGGACAGATTCCCGAGAGACCCAGTACTTC
CAWSVIRGTAGTDSRETQYF
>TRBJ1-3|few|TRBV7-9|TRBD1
TGTGCCAGCAGCGAGGGACAGGGCAGTGGAAACACCATATATTTT
CASSEGQGSGNTIYF
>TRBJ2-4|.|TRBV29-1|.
TGCAGCGTTGAAATGGGGGCTCTATCCAAAAACATTCAGTACTTC
CSVEMGALSKNIQYF
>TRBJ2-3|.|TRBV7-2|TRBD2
TGTGCCAGCAGCCGCGGGACTACGCATTCTAGCACAGATACGCAGTATTTT
CASSRGTTHSSTDTQYF
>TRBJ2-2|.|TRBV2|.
TGTGCCAGCAGTGAGCAGGGGCTAAACACCGGGGAGCTGTTTTTT
CASSEQGLNTGELFF
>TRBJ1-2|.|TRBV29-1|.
TGCAGCGTCGCGTTCGAGACACTGTCACTTGATGGCTACACCTTC
CSVAFETLSLDGYTF
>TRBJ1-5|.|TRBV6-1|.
TGTGCCAGCAGCCAAGACAGAGGCAATCAGCCCCAGCATTTT
CASSQDRGNQPQHF
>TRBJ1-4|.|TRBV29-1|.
TGCAGCGGATCGGACAGTGGAAAAGAAAAACTGTTTTTT
CSGSDSGKEKLFF
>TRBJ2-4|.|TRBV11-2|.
TGTGCCAGCAGCTTAGATCGCAGGGGGGTTGCCATTCAGTACTTC
CASSLDRRGVAIQYF
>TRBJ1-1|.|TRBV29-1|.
TGCAGCGTGGTCAGGCGAATGAACACTGAAGCTTTCTTT
CSVVRRMNTEAFF
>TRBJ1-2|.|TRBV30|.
TGTGCCTGGGGGACGATGAACTATGGCTACACCTTC
CAWGTMNYGYTF
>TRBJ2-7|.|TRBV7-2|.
TGTGCCAGCAGCCCTGGTCGGACCTACGAGCAGTACTTC
CASSPGRTYEQYF
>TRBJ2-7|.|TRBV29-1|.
TGCAGCGTCCGCGGCAGGGGTTGGGACGAGCAGTACTTC
CSVRGRGWDEQYF
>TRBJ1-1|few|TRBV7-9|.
TGTGCCAGCAGCGTAGGGAACACTGAAGCTTTCTTT
CASSVGNTEAFF
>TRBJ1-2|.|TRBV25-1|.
TGTGCCAGCAGTGAATATTATGGCTACACCTTC
CASSEYYGYTF
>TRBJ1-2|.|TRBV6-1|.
TGTGCCAGCAGTGAAGCTGCAGGGTACACCTTC
CASSEAAGYTF
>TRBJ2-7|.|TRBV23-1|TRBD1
TGCGCCAGCGGATCAGGGGGCACGGGCTACGAGCAGTACTTC
CASGSGGTGYEQYF
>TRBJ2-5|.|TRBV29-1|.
TGCAGCGGGAGGGGGCAGGGGGAGACCCAGTACTTC
CSGRGQGETQYF
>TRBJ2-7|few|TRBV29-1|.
TGCAGCGTTGAGCTCAGGTATGGGCAATACGAGCAGTACTTC
CSVELRYGQYEQYF
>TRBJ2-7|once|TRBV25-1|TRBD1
TGTGCCAGCAGAGGCCGGCGGACAGGGTCCGACGAGCAGTACTTC
CASRGRRTGSDEQYF
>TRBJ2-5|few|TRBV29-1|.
TGCAGCGTTGTGCGTAGCCAAGAGACCCAGTACTTC
CSVVRSQETQYF
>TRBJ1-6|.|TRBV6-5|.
TGTGCCAGCAGTTACGGACTGGGTAATTCACCCCTCCACTTT
CASSYGLGNSPLHF
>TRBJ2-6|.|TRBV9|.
TGTGCCAGCAGCTCTGGGGCCAACGTCCTGACTTTC
CASSSGANVLTF